This passage covers 3 T cell receptor beta chains from one sample sequenced in a study of blood T cell repertoires in COVID-19. TCRdb's table, derived via immunoSEQ multiplex PCR, lists solely in-frame clones and lacks some. Of fewer than 350,000 clones detected, more than 75% appear once; the ten largest clones hold roughly 2%. Material: PBMCs or T cells enriched from blood (not recorded which). These receptors all stem from a woman between 40 and 50 years old with acute COVID-19.

The chain recombines TRBV5-1 with TRBJ1-3; D gene unclear. Trimming cost V 0 bases and J 4 bases, with 8 bases left between them. This CDR3 is built from 14 residues. Looked up from germline, CDR1 is SGHRS and CDR2 is YFSETQ. CDR3: CASSLATGGNTIYF. CDR3 coding DNA: TGCGCCAGCAGCTTGGCCACCGGGGGAAACACCATATATTTT.

The rearrangement links TRBV10-3 to TRBJ1-5; tentatively, D is TRBD1 (5 bases). The CDR3 is 14 residues long. Trimming removed 1 base from V and 6 bases from J, with 10 bases in between. In germline, CDR1 is ENHRY, CDR2 SYGVKD. The CDR3: CAISEFGGGQPQHF. The DNA of the CDR3 is TGTGCCATCAGTGAGTTTGGGGGGGGTCAGCCCCAGCATTTT.

The chain recombines TRBV28 with TRBJ2-3; D unclear. The CDR3 is 13 amino acids. Germline assignment: CDR1 MDHEN and CDR2 SYDVKM. V gave up 5 bases and J gave up 6 bases, with 12 bases separating them. The CDR3 region has the DNA TGTGCCAGCAGTCCCCCGTACCAGGATACGCAGTATTTT. Translating it yields CASSPPYQDTQYF.